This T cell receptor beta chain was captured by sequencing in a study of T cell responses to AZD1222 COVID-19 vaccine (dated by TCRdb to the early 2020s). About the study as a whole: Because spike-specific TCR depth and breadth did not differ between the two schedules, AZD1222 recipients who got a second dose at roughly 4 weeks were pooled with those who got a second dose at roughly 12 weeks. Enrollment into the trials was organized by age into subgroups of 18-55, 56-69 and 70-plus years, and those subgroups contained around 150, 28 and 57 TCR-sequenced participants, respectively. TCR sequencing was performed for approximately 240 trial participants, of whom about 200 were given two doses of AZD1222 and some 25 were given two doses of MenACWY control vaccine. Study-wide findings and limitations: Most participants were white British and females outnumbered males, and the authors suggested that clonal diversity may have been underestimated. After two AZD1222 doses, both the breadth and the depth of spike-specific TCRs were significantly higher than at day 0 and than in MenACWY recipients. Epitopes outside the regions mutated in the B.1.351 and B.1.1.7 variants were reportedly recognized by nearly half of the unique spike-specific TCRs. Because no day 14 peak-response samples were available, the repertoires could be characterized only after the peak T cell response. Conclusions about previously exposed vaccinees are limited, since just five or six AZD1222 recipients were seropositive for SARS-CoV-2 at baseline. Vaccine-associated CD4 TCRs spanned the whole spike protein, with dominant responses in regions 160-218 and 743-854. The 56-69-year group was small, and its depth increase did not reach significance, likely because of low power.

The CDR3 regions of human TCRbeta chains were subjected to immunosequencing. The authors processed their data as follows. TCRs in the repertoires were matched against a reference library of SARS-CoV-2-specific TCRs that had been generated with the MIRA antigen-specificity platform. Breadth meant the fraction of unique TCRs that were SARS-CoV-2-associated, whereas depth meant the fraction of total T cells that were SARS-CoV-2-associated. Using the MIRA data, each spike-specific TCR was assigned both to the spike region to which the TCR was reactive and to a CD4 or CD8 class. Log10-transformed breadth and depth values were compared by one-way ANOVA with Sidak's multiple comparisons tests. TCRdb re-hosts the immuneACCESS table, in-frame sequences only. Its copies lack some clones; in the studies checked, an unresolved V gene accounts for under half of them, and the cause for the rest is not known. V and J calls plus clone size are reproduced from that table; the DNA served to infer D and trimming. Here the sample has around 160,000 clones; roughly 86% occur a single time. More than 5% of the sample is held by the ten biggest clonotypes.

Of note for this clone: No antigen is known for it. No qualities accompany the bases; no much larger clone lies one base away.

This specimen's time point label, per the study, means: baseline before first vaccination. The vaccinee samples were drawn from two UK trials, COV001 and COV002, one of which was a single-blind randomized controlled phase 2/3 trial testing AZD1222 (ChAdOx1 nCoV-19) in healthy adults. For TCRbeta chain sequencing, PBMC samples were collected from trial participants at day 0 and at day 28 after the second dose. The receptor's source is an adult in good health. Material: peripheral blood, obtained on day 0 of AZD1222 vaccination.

The DNA sequence follows: TGTGCCACTATGGGCCGGGGGACGTCCGAGCAGTACTTC. This gives the protein CATMGRGTSEQYF. The sequence links TRBV24-1 to TRBJ2-7; TRBD2 could be the D gene, as 6 bases match. The CDR1 and CDR2 encoded by the germline V gene are KGHDR and SFDVKD. The CDR3, cysteine through phenylalanine, is 13 amino acids long. Solely the CDR3 DNA is kept, with 39 bases framed from the first base. Trimming at the junction amounts to 10 bases on V and 6 bases on J, and the germline ends lie 18 bases apart.